Each of the 21 T cell receptor beta chains below was sequenced from the same sample in a study of persistence of HIV-infected CD4 T cells. The libraries were made with immunoSEQ version 4 in survey mode. Profiling relied on immunoSEQ multiplex PCR, and the TCRdb table lists in-frame clones only, not all of them. The repertoire holds tens of thousands of clones, 82% seen once, with roughly 6.7% in the top ten. Cells were stimulated with CMV-infected fibroblast lysates at 10 ug/mL. Memory cells lacking CD40L and CD69 with high CD45RO were sorted. No antigen has been assigned to these receptors. The material was CD4+ T cells sorted from PBMCs after roughly 20-hour stimulation, obtained from a patient who received antiretroviral therapy. The receptors come from an adult woman with HIV who was CMV-seropositive.

Comments on this clone: One junction end does not reproduce the germline sequence, and a read error may be involved. The chain has TRBV27 and TRBJ2-1; 9 bases are a match to TRBD1. Germline values: CDR1 MNHEY, CDR2 SMNVEV (reference sequence). This CDR3 contains 15 residues. Here the CDR3 DNA reads TGTGCCAGCAGTGTATCGCCGGGACAGGGATATGAGCAGTTCTTC. Amino acids: CASSVSPGQGYEQFF.

The chain links TRBV7-3 to TRBJ2-7, with 10 nucleotides matching TRBD1. With 8 bases clipped from V and 7 bases from J, the junction kept 11 bases outside the gene matches. The CDR3 sequence is 14 residues long. Per the germline V gene, CDR1 is SGHTA and CDR2 is FQGTGA. The CDR3 loop reads CASARGQGLGEQYF. CDR3 DNA: TGTGCCAGCGCGAGGGGACAGGGGCTCGGGGAGCAGTACTTC. The variable domain in full, with the rest retrieved from reference TRBV7-3 and TRBJ2-7, is GAGVSQTPSNKVTEKGKYVELRCDPISGHTALYWYRQSLGQGPEFLIYFQGTGAADDSGLPNDRFFAVRPEGSVSTLKIQRTERGDSAVYLCASARGQGLGEQYFGPGTRLTVT.

The V and J genes are TRBV2 and TRBJ2-6; 10 bases agree with TRBD2. V was pared by 2 bases and J by 0 bases, with 4 bases of the junction left unmatched. This CDR3 has 18 residues. Germline V gene data show CDR1 as SNHLY and CDR2 as FYNNEI. The CDR3 nucleotides read TGTGCCAGCAGTGAAAGGACTAGCGGATACTCTGGGGCCAACGTCCTGACTTTC. Encoded protein: CASSERTSGYSGANVLTF.

The rearrangement links TRBV28 to TRBJ1-1; unclear D gene. Germline CDR1 and CDR2: MDHEN and SYDVKM. With 7 bases removed from V and 6 bases from J, the gap between germline ends came to 15 bases. The CDR3 spans 13 residues. The CDR3 loop is CASTNTPVAEAFF. CDR3 nucleotide sequence: TGTGCCAGCACCAACACCCCGGTCGCTGAAGCTTTCTTT.

This clone was detected once. The V and J genes are TRBV19 and TRBJ1-5; 10 positions match TRBD1. V was pared by 3 bases and J by 4 bases, with 6 bases of the junction left unmatched. CDR1 LNHDA and CDR2 SQIVND come from the germline V gene (reference sequence). CDR3 length: 16 residues. The CDR3 region is CASSMFEGQGNQPQHF. In nucleotides, the CDR3 is TGTGCCAGTAGTATGTTCGAGGGACAGGGGAATCAGCCCCAGCATTTT.

The chain is built from TRBV7-2 and TRBJ2-4, with 15 bases aligning to TRBD2. Germline V gene lookup returns CDR1 SGHTA and CDR2 FQGNSA. The CDR3 consists of 16 residues. Germline trimming cut 5 bases from V and 4 bases from J; bases unmatched to any gene: 3. CDR3 residues: CASSPGLAGGKNIQYF. The CDR3 DNA reads as TGTGCCAGCAGCCCAGGACTAGCGGGGGGGAAAAACATTCAGTACTTC.

Only a few counts were recorded for this clone. The rearrangement uses TRBV10-2 and TRBJ1-1; the match to TRBD1 covers 9 bases. J was trimmed by 1 base and V by 6 bases; bases with no gene match: 6. The CDR3 totals 15 residues. Per germline, CDR1 WSHSY and CDR2 SAAADI. The DNA for the CDR3 is TGCGCCAGCAGAGGGGCGGACAGGGGGAACACTGAAGCTTTCTTT. It codes for CASRGADRGNTEAFF.

The rearrangement uses TRBV28 and TRBJ2-6, with 7 nucleotides matching TRBD1. This CDR3 spans 17 amino acids. Germline assignment: CDR1 MDHEN and CDR2 SYDVKM. J lost 0 bases, V lost 3 bases, and 5 bases had no gene match. CDR3 DNA: TGTGCCAGCAGTTTTAGACAGGGCAGCTCTGGGGCCAACGTCCTGACTTTC. This encodes CASSFRQGSSGANVLTF.

The chain employs TRBV7-2 and TRBJ1-6; TRBD1 matches at 8 bases. The ends lost 5 bases at V and 7 bases at J; junction bases unmatched: 7. Germline V gene data show CDR1 as SGHTA and CDR2 as FQGNSA. The CDR3 is 15 residues long. CDR3 region: CASSQWTGTNSPLHF. The CDR3 DNA follows: TGTGCCAGCAGCCAGTGGACAGGGACAAATTCACCCCTCCACTTT.

This clone showed up just a few times. The V gene is TRBV6-1, the J gene TRBJ2-6; TRBD1 aligns across 10 bases. The CDR3 totals 19 residues. V lost 4 bases to trimming and J lost 0 bases; unmatched junction nucleotides: 9. Germline loops: CDR1 MNHNS, CDR2 SASEGT. The CDR3 DNA is TGTGCCAGCAGTGGGTCGACAGGGGGCCTCACCTCTGGGGCCAACGTCCTGACTTTC. It codes for CASSGSTGGLTSGANVLTF.

The rearrangement uses TRBV30 and TRBJ1-4; 8 bases are shared with TRBD1. Per germline, CDR1 GTSNPN and CDR2 SVGIG (reference sequence). This CDR3 has 14 amino acids. After removal of 4 bases from V and 6 bases from J, the junction contained 7 bases not matched to a gene. The CDR3 spells CAWTAGTGHEKLFF. In DNA, the CDR3 is TGTGCCTGGACGGCCGGGACAGGCCATGAAAAACTGTTTTTT.

The J gene is TRBJ1-1, the V gene TRBV5-1; D is possibly TRBD1 (6 bases). CDR1 is SGHRS, CDR2 YFSETQ, per germline. The ends were cut back, 4 bases at V and 7 bases at J, with 11 bases in the middle. The CDR3 consists of 12 residues. The CDR3 DNA is TGCGCCAGCAGCACCGACAGGATTGAAGCTTTCTTT. This codes for CASSTDRIEAFF.

The chain uses TRBV5-6 and TRBJ2-1; possibly TRBD2 for D (5 bases). V was pared by 6 bases and J by 2 bases, with 9 bases between. The germline CDR1 and CDR2 sequences are SGHDT and YYEEEE. This CDR3 has 13 residues. CDR3 nucleotides: TGTGCCAGCAATGGGCGGGCCTACAATGAGCAGTTCTTC. Translated, it gives CASNGRAYNEQFF.

CDR3 in DNA: TGCAGCGTTGACCAGGGGGCAGGTCAGCCCCAGCATTTT. Protein product: CSVDQGAGQPQHF. The gene calls are TRBV29-1 and TRBJ1-5; 8 bases map to TRBD1. V was clipped by 3 bases and J by 6 bases; unmatched bases: 4. The CDR3 loop spans 13 amino acids. Germline-derived CDR1 and CDR2 are SQVTM and ANQGSEA.

V usage is TRBV6-6 and J usage is TRBJ2-5; TRBD1 agrees at 9 bases. Germline assignment: CDR1 MNHNY and CDR2 SVGAGI (reference sequence). The J segment lost 2 bases and the V segment lost 4 bases, leaving 5 bases of the junction unmatched. The CDR3 has 15 residues. The CDR3 DNA reads TGTGCCAGCAGTTCGACAGGGGGACTACAAGAGACCCAGTACTTC. Translating gives CASSSTGGLQETQYF.

This clone was seen a handful of times. The chain couples TRBV9 to TRBJ1-5, with D maybe TRBD1 (6 bases). The CDR3 is 15 residues long. Trimming cost V 1 base and J 0 bases, with 8 bases left between them. The germline V gene has CDR1 SGDLS and CDR2 YYNGEE. CDR3 nucleotide sequence: TGTGCCAGCAGCGTATCAGGGGATAGCAATCAGCCCCAGCATTTT. It specifies CASSVSGDSNQPQHF.

The chain uses TRBV5-4 and TRBJ2-6; 9 bases are a match to TRBD1. Germline values: CDR1 SGHNT, CDR2 YYREEE (reference sequence). CDR3 size: 18 residues. Germline trimming cut 4 bases from V and 0 bases from J; bases unmatched to any gene: 8. CDR3 coding DNA: TGTGCCAGCAGCCTGGGACAGGGACTTAACTCTGGGGCCAACGTCCTGACTTTC. Translated, it gives CASSLGQGLNSGANVLTF.

This sequence joins TRBV2 and TRBJ2-5; the D is unclear. V was trimmed by 8 bases and J by 5 bases, leaving 9 bases between them. Germline V lookup: CDR1 SNHLY, CDR2 FYNNEI. The CDR3 spans 11 residues. The CDR3 region is CASGPWETQYF. The DNA for the CDR3 is TGTGCCAGCGGGCCCTGGGAGACCCAGTACTTC.

This sequence joins TRBV4-1 and TRBJ2-4; D could derive from TRBD1 or TRBD2 (7 bases each). The germline CDR1 and CDR2 sequences are MGHRA and YSYEKL. This CDR3 region has 14 residues. Trimming cost V 4 bases and J 7 bases, with 14 bases left between them. The chain's CDR3 is CASSPRGGRNIQYF. Here the CDR3 DNA reads TGCGCCAGCAGCCCCAGGGGGGGCCGTAACATTCAGTACTTC.

V gene TRBV4-1 combines with J gene TRBJ2-3; D remains unclear. V was pared by 4 bases and J by 3 bases, with 8 bases between. In germline, CDR1 is MGHRA, CDR2 YSYEKL. The CDR3 is made up of 13 amino acids. The CDR3 nucleotides are TGCGCCAGCAGCCTCCAGGCGACAGATACGCAGTATTTT. The encoded protein is CASSLQATDTQYF.

This clone has just one count. V gene TRBV29-1 combines with J gene TRBJ2-7; weak D call: TRBD1 (6 bases). CDR1 and CDR2 from the germline V gene are SQVTM and ANQGSEA. This CDR3 region has 14 residues. Trimming stripped 5 bases from V and 0 bases from J, with 14 bases between. The CDR3, as DNA: TGCAGCGTTTCTCCAGGGGTGAGCTCCTACGAGCAGTACTTC. The encoded protein is CSVSPGVSSYEQYF.